This T cell receptor beta chain comes out of a study of early T cells in non-severe SARS-CoV-2 infection. Background on the study: From unsorted whole blood, bulk RNA was sequenced, and the chains remained unpaired.

With respect to this clonotype: The antigen remains unidentified. Sequence at one end of the junction differs from germline and may be a read error.

Findings of the study overall: VDJdb matching, biased toward anti-spike CD8 responses, missed private and CD4 specificities.

The protocol attached unique molecular identifiers to individual cDNA molecules. MiXCR, applied by TCRdb to the 5' RACE reads, yields one record per CDR3 protein. In the table there are some 91,000 distinct CDR3 sequences, 11% of which are singletons. The sequencing here drew on whole blood, taken at baseline. This receptor was identified in an adult who was a healthcare worker with PCR-confirmed SARS-CoV-2 infection or an uninfected control (not recorded which).

The CDR3 protein is CANSQAGNYGYTF. The CDR3 DNA follows: TGTGCCAACAGCCAAGCAGGGAACTATGGCTACACCTTC. The chain uses TRBV4-2 and TRBJ1-2, with D possibly matching TRBD1 (5 bases). The CDR3 is 13 residues long. Germline V gene lookup returns CDR1 LGHNA and CDR2 YNFKEQ.